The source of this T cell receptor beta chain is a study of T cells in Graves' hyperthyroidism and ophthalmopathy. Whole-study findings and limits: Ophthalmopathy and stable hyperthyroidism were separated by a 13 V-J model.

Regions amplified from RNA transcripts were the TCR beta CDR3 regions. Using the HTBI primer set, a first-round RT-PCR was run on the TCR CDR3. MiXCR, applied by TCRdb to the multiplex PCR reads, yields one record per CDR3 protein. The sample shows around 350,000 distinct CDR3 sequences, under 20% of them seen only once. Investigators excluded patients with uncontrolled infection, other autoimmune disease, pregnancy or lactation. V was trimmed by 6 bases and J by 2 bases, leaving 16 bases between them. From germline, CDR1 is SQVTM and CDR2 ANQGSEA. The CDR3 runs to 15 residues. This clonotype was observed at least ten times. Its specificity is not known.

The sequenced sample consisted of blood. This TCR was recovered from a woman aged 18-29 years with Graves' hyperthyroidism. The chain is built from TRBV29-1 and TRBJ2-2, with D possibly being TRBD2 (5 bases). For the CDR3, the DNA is TGCAGCGTAAATTGGGTAGCGTCAAACACCGGGGAGCTGTTTTTT. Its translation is CSVNWVASNTGELFF.